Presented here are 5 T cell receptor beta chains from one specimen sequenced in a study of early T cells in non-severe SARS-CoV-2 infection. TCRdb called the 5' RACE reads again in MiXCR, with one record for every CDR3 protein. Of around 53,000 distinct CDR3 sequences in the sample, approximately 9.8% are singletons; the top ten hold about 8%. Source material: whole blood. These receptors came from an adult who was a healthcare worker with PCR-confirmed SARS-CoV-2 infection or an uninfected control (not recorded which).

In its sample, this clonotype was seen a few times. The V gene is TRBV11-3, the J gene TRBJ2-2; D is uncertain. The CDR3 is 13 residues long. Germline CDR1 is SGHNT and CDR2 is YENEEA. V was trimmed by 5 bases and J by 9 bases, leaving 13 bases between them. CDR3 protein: CASSPHEQRELFF. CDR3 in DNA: TGTGCCAGCAGCCCTCATGAGCAGCGGGAGCTGTTTTTT.

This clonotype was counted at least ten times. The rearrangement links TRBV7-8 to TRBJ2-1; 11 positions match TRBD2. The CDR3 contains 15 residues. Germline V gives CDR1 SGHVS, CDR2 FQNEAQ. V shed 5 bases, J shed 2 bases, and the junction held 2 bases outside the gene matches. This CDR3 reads CASSPGLAAYNEQFF. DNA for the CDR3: TGTGCCAGCAGCCCGGGACTAGCGGCCTACAATGAGCAGTTCTTC.

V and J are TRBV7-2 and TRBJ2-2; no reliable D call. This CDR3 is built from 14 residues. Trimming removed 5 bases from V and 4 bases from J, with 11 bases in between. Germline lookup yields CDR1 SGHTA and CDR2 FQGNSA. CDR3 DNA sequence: TGTGCCAGCAGCCCGGAACGTCTCACCGGGGAGCTGTTTTTT. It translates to CASSPERLTGELFF.

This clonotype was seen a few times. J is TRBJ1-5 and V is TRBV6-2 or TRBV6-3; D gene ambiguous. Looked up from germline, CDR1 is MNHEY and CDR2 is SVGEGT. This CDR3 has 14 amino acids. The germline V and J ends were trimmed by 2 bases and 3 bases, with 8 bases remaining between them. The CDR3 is CASSYGVVNQPQHF. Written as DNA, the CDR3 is TGTGCCAGCAGTTACGGGGTGGTCAATCAGCCCCAGCATTTT.

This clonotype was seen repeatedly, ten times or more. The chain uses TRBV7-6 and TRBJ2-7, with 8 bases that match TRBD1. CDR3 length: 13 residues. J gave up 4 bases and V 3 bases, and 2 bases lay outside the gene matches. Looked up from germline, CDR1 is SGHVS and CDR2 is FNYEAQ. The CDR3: CASSFGTGYEQYF. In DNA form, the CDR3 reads TGTGCCAGCAGCTTCGGGACAGGATACGAGCAGTACTTC. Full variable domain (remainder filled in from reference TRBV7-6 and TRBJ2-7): GAGVSQSPRYKVTKRGQDVALRCDPISGHVSLYWYRQALGQGPEFLTYFNYEAQQDKSGLPNDRFSAERPEGSISTLTIQRTEQRDSAMYRCASSFGTGYEQYFGPGTRLTVT.